A single sample is the source of the 17 T cell receptor beta chains below, sequenced in a study of blood T cell repertoires in COVID-19. The method was immunoSEQ multiplex PCR; TCRdb's version includes in-frame clones alone and lacks a portion of them. Of approximately 490,000 clones detected, around 90% appear once; the ten largest clones hold roughly 0.72%. The sequenced sample was PBMCs or T cells enriched from blood (not recorded which). The receptor set was obtained from a woman younger than 30 who had recovered from COVID-19.

This clone was seen just once. The gene calls are TRBV7-8 and TRBJ2-7, with 9 bases fitting TRBD2. Looked up from germline, CDR1 is SGHVS and CDR2 is FQNEAQ. J lost 3 bases, V lost 1 base, and 7 bases had no gene match. This CDR3 has 16 residues. CDR3 amino acids: CASSLGGSGGNYEQYF. The CDR3 DNA sequence: TGTGCCAGCAGCTTAGGGGGTAGCGGGGGTAACTACGAGCAGTACTTC. The full variable domain, its missing parts supplied by reference TRBV7-8 and TRBJ2-7, is GAGVSQSPRYKVAKRGQDVALRCDPISGHVSLFWYQQALGQGPEFLTYFQNEAQLDKSGLPSDRFFAERPEGSVSTLKIQRTQQEDSAVYLCASSLGGSGGNYEQYFGPGTRLTVT.

The chain has TRBV24-1 and TRBJ2-5, with TRBD2 matching 9 bases. V lost 4 bases to trimming and J lost 3 bases; unmatched junction nucleotides: 14. The V gene's germline CDR1 is KGHDR and CDR2 SFDVKD. The CDR3 sequence is 18 residues long. The CDR3 region is CATSEFSGGDELKETQYF. The DNA for the CDR3 is TGTGCCACCAGTGAATTTAGCGGGGGCGACGAATTAAAAGAGACCCAGTACTTC.

The chain links TRBV27 to TRBJ1-2; D is unclear. The CDR3 runs to 15 residues. Germline loops: CDR1 MNHEY, CDR2 SMNVEV (reference sequence). Trimming pared 6 bases from V and 5 bases from J, leaving 19 bases between. This CDR3 is CASSPTAPEVYGYTF. The CDR3, as DNA: TGTGCCAGCAGCCCTACGGCCCCAGAGGTGTATGGCTACACCTTC.

The V and J genes are TRBV6-6 and TRBJ1-2, with a tentative D call TRBD1 (6 bases). The V gene lost 5 bases and the J gene lost 6 bases, with 22 bases spanning the gap. Germline CDR1 and CDR2: MNHNY and SVGAGI (reference sequence). CDR3 length equals 16 residues. For the CDR3, the DNA is TGTGCCAGCAGTCACCAGACAGGTAGATCCCTCAATGGCTACACCTTC. Its protein is CASSHQTGRSLNGYTF.

This rearrangement joins TRBV2 to TRBJ2-7, with 8 bases matching TRBD2. V lost 4 bases, J lost 4 bases, and 3 bases stayed unmatched. Looked up from germline, CDR1 is SNHLY and CDR2 is FYNNEI. CDR3 length: 13 residues. The DNA of the CDR3 is TGTGCCAGCAGTGCGGGGGGGACTTACGAGCAGTACTTC. As protein: CASSAGGTYEQYF.

This chain connects TRBV30 to TRBJ1-5; D unclear. Per the germline V gene, CDR1 is GTSNPN and CDR2 is SVGIG (reference sequence). Trimming cost V 2 bases and J 1 base, with 3 bases left between them. The CDR3 length is 12 residues. CDR3 DNA: TGTGCCTGGAGTCGGAGCAATCAGCCCCAGCATTTT. It is translated as CAWSRSNQPQHF.

The chain recombines TRBV24-1 with TRBJ2-5; D gene uncertain. With 4 bases removed from V and 1 base from J, the gap between germline ends came to 6 bases. The CDR3 is made up of 13 amino acids. In germline, CDR1 is KGHDR, CDR2 SFDVKD. CDR3 nucleotides: TGTGCCACCAGTGAACGGTTCCAAGAGACCCAGTACTTC. Translated, it gives CATSERFQETQYF.

The table lists this clone with a count of one. The chain couples TRBV6-2 or TRBV6-3 to TRBJ1-6; D gene unclear. Germline values: CDR1 MNHEY, CDR2 SVGEGT. This CDR3 region has 14 residues. V lost 2 bases to trimming and J lost 8 bases, with 10 bases between them. The CDR3 DNA follows: TGTGCCAGCAGTTACAAGCCGCGGGATTCACCCCTCCACTTT. Translating gives CASSYKPRDSPLHF.

The rearrangement links TRBV6-2 or TRBV6-3 to TRBJ1-5; TRBD1 is a possible D gene (5 bases). Trimming removed 4 bases from V and 6 bases from J, with 16 bases in between. Germline V gene sequence: CDR1 MNHEY, CDR2 SVGEGT. The CDR3 totals 15 residues. CDR3 region: CASSWGGAGSQPQHF. In DNA, the CDR3 is TGTGCCAGCAGTTGGGGCGGGGCTGGGAGTCAGCCCCAGCATTTT.

The chain links TRBV18 to TRBJ2-6; 7 nucleotides match TRBD1. The CDR3 contains 17 residues. CDR1 is KGHSH, CDR2 LQKENI, per germline. V shed 5 bases and J 0 bases; nucleotides not matched to a gene: 7. This chain's CDR3 is CASSFGQVHSGANVLTF. CDR3 sequence (DNA): TGTGCCAGCTCATTTGGACAGGTTCACTCTGGGGCCAACGTCCTGACTTTC.

The CDR3 here is CASSLRVDSPLHF. CDR3 bases: TGTGCCAGCAGCTTGAGGGTTGATTCACCCCTCCACTTT. This chain uses TRBV7-2 with TRBJ1-6; unclear D gene. The CDR3 spans 13 residues. Germline V gene sequence: CDR1 SGHTA, CDR2 FQGNSA. V was trimmed by 3 bases and J by 8 bases, leaving 8 bases between them.

The rearrangement uses TRBV3-1 (or the pseudogene TRBV3-2) and TRBJ2-1; TRBD2 agrees at 9 bases. Trimming removed 1 base from V and 2 bases from J; junction bases left unmatched: 3. This CDR3 is 16 amino acids long. CDR1 LGHDT and CDR2 YNNKEL come from the germline V gene (reference sequence). DNA for the CDR3: TGTGCCAGCAGCCAAGGTAGCGGGGGCCCCTACAATGAGCAGTTCTTC. Its protein product is CASSQGSGGPYNEQFF.

The chain employs TRBV9 and TRBJ1-3; D is unresolved. Trimming took off 6 bases at V and 4 bases at J, with 17 bases between the two ends. CDR1 is SGDLS and CDR2 is YYNGEE in the germline V gene. The length of the CDR3 is 15 residues. The CDR3 loop is CASTKDGSGGNTIYF. Written as DNA, the CDR3 is TGTGCCAGCACAAAGGACGGTTCGGGAGGAAACACCATATATTTT.

This chain joins TRBV6-5 and TRBJ1-1; 8 bases map to TRBD1. The trim removed 7 bases at V and 5 bases at J, leaving 9 bases unmatched. CDR1 is MNHEY, CDR2 SVGAGI, per germline. The CDR3 length is 14 residues. DNA of the CDR3: TGTGCCAGCATCGTGGACAGGGTGGGAACTGAAGCTTTCTTT. Protein product: CASIVDRVGTEAFF.

The rearrangement joins TRBV10-2 to TRBJ2-3, with a tentative D call TRBD1 (5 bases). The CDR3 is 14 amino acids. CDR1 and CDR2 (germline): WSHSY, SAAADI. V lost 8 bases and J 2 bases, leaving 14 bases between the germline ends. The CDR3 spells CASGGQTLTDTQYF. Here the CDR3 DNA reads TGCGCCAGCGGCGGACAAACACTCACAGATACGCAGTATTTT.

The rearrangement joins TRBV30 to TRBJ2-7, with D possibly TRBD1 on 5 matching bases. Trimming took 4 bases from V and 1 from J, leaving 11 bases between them. The CDR3 runs 13 residues. Germline loops: CDR1 GTSNPN, CDR2 SVGIG (reference sequence). CDR3 DNA sequence: TGTGCCTGGACTATAGACAGTTCCTACGAGCAGTACTTC. Its translation: CAWTIDSSYEQYF. The variable domain in full, with the rest retrieved from reference TRBV30 and TRBJ2-7, is SQTIHQWPATLVQPVGSPLSLECTVEGTSNPNLYWYRQAAGRGLQLLFYSVGIGQISSEVPQNLSASRPQDRQFILSSKKLLLSDSGFYLCAWTIDSSYEQYFGPGTRLTVT.

The chain has TRBV4-1 and TRBJ1-2; D gene ambiguous. This CDR3 comprises 16 residues. V lost 0 bases to trimming and J lost 7 bases, with 18 bases between them. In germline, CDR1 is MGHRA, CDR2 YSYEKL. CDR3: CASSQDRRRTISGYTF. CDR3 DNA sequence: TGCGCCAGCAGCCAAGATCGAAGGAGGACGATCTCTGGCTACACCTTC.